Reported below is one TCR beta chain. Its antigen remains unidentified. The data were obtained in a study of cytomegalovirus exposure and HLA in healthy donors. Findings of the study overall: TCR beta chains numbering 150 to 200 were designated cytomegalovirus-associated.

V gave up 2 bases and J gave up 6 bases; unmatched junction bases: 8. The CDR3 is 15 residues long. The germline CDR1 and CDR2 sequences are SGHRS and YFSETQ. The protocol was immunoSEQ multiplex PCR, while the TCRdb copy is restricted to in-frame clones and leaves out a portion. The table includes approximately 120,000 clones, roughly 90% detected once. From the 120-subject validation cohort, which was separate from the roughly 670-subject first cohort, the donors were drawn. The chain recombines TRBV5-1 with TRBJ2-7; 10 nucleotides align to TRBD1. The receptor's source is a woman under 30 in good health and CMV-seronegative. Source material: PBMCs. This CDR3 is CASSLRTTGGGEQYF. CDR3 bases: TGCGCCAGCAGCTTACGAACGACAGGGGGCGGCGAGCAGTACTTC. Full variable domain (missing parts from reference TRBV5-1 and TRBJ2-7): KAGVTQTPRYLIKTRGQQVTLSCSPISGHRSVSWYQQTPGQGLQFLFEYFSETQRNKGNFPGRFSGRQFSNSRSEMNVSTLELGDSALYLCASSLRTTGGGEQYFGPGTRLTVT.